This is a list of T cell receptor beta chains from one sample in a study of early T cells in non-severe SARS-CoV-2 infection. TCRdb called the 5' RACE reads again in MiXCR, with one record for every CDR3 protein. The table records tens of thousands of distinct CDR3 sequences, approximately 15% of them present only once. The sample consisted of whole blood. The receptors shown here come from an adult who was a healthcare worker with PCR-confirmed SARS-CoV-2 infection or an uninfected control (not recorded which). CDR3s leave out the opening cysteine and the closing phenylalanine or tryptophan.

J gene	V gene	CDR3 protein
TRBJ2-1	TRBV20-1	SAPSSVPSSYNEQF
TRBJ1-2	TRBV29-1	SAAQHNYGYT
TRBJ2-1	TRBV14	ASSQPFGRDYNEQF
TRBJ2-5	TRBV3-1	ASSRGLAGETQY
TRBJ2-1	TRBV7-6	ASSLAVGNYNEQF
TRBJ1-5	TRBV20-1	SASNPGGNQPQH
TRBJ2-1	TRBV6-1	ASRTSFNEQF
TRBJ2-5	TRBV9	ASSVGPDPGETRY
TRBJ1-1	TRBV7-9	ASSLMNTEAF
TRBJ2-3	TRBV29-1	SVAAGGRHTDTQY
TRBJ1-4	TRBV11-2	ASSLYDNEKLF
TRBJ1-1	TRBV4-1	ASSQGNRGPSTEAF
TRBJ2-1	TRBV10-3	AIGKDRGPYNEQF